This TCR beta chain was sequenced for a study of cytomegalovirus exposure and HLA in healthy donors. Primers included in the PCR were 60 Vbeta and 13 Jbeta primers. TCRdb's copy holds only in-frame clones and misses some; the assay was immunoSEQ multiplex PCR. The data contain 150,000 to 200,000 clones, roughly four fifths of them singletons. Study-wide results and limits: Per a later analysis, HLA-associated TCR beta chains showed more clonal expansion than other, equally common TCR beta chains.

Comment on this clone: The antigen remains undetermined.

The V end lost 3 bases, the J end lost 8 bases, and 16 bases lay between the germline ends. Germline V gives CDR1 MDHEN, CDR2 SYDVKM. The CDR3 extends over 14 amino acids. The rearrangement uses TRBV28 and TRBJ1-1, with D unresolved. Sequences were obtained from PBMCs. The TCR comes from a woman aged 40 to 55 in good health and CMV-seronegative. CDR3 coding DNA: TGTGCCAGCAGTTTGGGCGGGGAATATAGGGAAGCTTTCTTT. It codes for CASSLGGEYREAFF.